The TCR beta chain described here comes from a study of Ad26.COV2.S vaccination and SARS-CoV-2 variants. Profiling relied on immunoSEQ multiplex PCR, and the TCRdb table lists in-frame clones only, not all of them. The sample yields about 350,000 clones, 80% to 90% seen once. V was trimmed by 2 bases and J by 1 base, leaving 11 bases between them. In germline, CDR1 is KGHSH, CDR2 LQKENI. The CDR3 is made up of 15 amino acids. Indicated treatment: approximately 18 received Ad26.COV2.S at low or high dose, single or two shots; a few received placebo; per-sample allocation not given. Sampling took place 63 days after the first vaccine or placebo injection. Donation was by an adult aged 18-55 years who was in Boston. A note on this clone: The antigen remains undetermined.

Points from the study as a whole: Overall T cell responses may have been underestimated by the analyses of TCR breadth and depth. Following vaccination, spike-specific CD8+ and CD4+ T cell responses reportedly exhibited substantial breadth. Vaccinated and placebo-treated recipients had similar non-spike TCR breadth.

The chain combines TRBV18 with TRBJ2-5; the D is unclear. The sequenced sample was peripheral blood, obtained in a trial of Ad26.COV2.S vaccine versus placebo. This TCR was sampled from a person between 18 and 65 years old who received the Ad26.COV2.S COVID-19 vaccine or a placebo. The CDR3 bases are TGTGCCAGCTCACCAGGTCAGGCGGTCCAAGAGACCCAGTACTTC. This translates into CASSPGQAVQETQYF.